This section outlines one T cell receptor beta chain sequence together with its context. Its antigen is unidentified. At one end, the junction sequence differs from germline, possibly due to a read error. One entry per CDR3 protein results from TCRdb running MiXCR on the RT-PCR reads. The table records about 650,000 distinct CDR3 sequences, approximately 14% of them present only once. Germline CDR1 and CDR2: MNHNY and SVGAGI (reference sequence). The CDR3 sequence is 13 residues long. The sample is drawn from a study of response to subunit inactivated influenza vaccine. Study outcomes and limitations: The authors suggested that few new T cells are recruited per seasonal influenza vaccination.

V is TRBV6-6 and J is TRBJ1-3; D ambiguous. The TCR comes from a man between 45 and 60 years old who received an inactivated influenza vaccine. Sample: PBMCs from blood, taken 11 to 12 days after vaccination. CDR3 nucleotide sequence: TGTGCCAGCAGTTATACAGACGGAAACACCACATATTTT. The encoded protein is CASSYTDGNTTYF.